The 11 T cell receptor beta chains below come from one sample, sequenced in a study of CD8 T cells in ankylosing spondylitis. TCRdb redid the calling of the 5' RACE reads with MiXCR, one entry per CDR3 protein. The sample comprises some 840,000 distinct CDR3 sequences, 12% of which are singletons, and just over 0.5% rests with the top ten. For these TCRs, the target antigens are not known. Study-level points and caveats: Apparently characteristic of ankylosing spondylitis blood was a TCR beta motif (fewer than 10 highly homologous variants).

The sample was blood, either unsorted or a sorted T cell fraction (not recorded which). The receptors shown here come from a male donor with ankylosing spondylitis.

The gene calls are TRBV11-2 and TRBJ2-1, with 9 bases matching TRBD2. This CDR3 is built from 18 residues. CDR1 and CDR2 (germline): SGHAT, FQNNGV. V shed 2 bases, J shed 8 bases, and the junction held 16 bases outside the gene matches. CDR3 coding DNA: TGTGCCAGCAGCTTAACTAGCGGGCTTGGGACCTTCTCCTATGAGCAGTTCTTC. Translation gives CASSLTSGLGTFSYEQFF.

V and J are TRBV20-1 and TRBJ2-5; D gene unclear. Trimming left V 4 bases short and J 4 bases short, with 10 bases between. Looked up from germline, CDR1 is DFQATT and CDR2 is SNEGSKA (reference sequence). CDR3 length: 12 amino acids. The CDR3 coding sequence is TGCAGTGCTAAAGATTGGGTAGAGACCCAGTACTTC. Amino acids: CSAKDWVETQYF.

This clonotype was seen repeatedly, ten times or more. The chain joins TRBV10-3 to TRBJ2-7; 7 bases map to TRBD1. The germline CDR1 and CDR2 sequences are ENHRY and SYGVKD. Unmatched junction bases numbered 1, after V lost 8 bases and J lost 0 bases. The CDR3 extends over 12 amino acids. The CDR3 bases are TGTGCCATCCGGGACAGCTCCTACGAGCAGTACTTC. Protein: CAIRDSSYEQYF.

The chain recombines TRBV28 with TRBJ2-3; D possibly uses TRBD1 or TRBD2 (5 bases each). The CDR3 length is 15 residues. Trimming removed 6 bases from V and 7 bases from J, with 20 bases in between. The germline V gene has CDR1 MDHEN and CDR2 SYDVKM. CDR3 sequence: CASSDPGTSTHTQYF. In DNA, the CDR3 is TGTGCCAGCAGCGACCCCGGGACCTCGACCCATACGCAGTATTTT.

This clonotype was observed many times. The chain carries TRBV29-1 and TRBJ2-5; 7 nucleotides line up with TRBD1. In germline, CDR1 is SQVTM, CDR2 ANQGSEA. Germline trimming cut 5 bases from V and 0 bases from J; bases unmatched to any gene: 6. This CDR3 has 14 amino acids. The CDR3 loop reads CSVRKGQHQETQYF. CDR3 nucleotides: TGCAGCGTTCGTAAGGGACAGCACCAAGAGACCCAGTACTTC.

This clonotype turned up a few times. The genes are TRBV13 and TRBJ2-2, with a tentative D call TRBD2 (6 bases). Per the germline V gene, CDR1 is PRHDT and CDR2 is FYEKMQ (reference sequence). The CDR3 runs to 16 residues. The V gene lost 1 base and the J gene lost 4 bases, with 13 bases spanning the gap. The CDR3: CASSLVWGRTTGELFF. The DNA of the CDR3 is TGTGCCAGCAGCTTAGTGTGGGGGAGGACCACCGGGGAGCTGTTTTTT.

This clonotype has just a few counts. J is TRBJ1-1 and V is TRBV12-3 or TRBV12-4; D uncertain. The V gene lost 1 base and the J gene lost 0 bases, with 9 bases spanning the gap. The CDR3 is 15 amino acids. Written as DNA, the CDR3 is TGTGCCAGCAGTTTAGACCAGCGTATGAACACTGAAGCTTTCTTT. Translating it yields CASSLDQRMNTEAFF.

This clonotype occurred a few times. The chain has TRBV4-2 and TRBJ2-3; 10 positions match TRBD2. The CDR3 has 16 amino acids. V was pared by 4 bases and J by 8 bases, with 12 bases of the junction left unmatched. Per germline, CDR1 LGHNA and CDR2 YNFKEQ. The CDR3 DNA follows: TGTGCCAGCAGCCTCCGTAGGCTAGCGGGAGTCGGTACGCAGTATTTT. Amino acid sequence: CASSLRRLAGVGTQYF.

This clonotype was seen only a few times. This chain uses TRBV7-2 with TRBJ1-1; D unclear. The CDR3 covers 14 residues. Germline CDR1 and CDR2: SGHTA and FQGNSA. V was trimmed by 5 bases and J by 0 bases, leaving 10 bases between them. The CDR3 here is CASSLQNMNTEAFF. The CDR3, as DNA: TGTGCCAGCAGCCTACAGAACATGAACACTGAAGCTTTCTTT.

This clonotype was detected only a few times. This sequence joins TRBV20-1 and TRBJ1-1; no reliable D call. CDR3 length equals 11 residues. Germline-derived CDR1 and CDR2 are DFQATT and SNEGSKA (reference sequence). Trimming left V 6 bases short and J 11 bases short, with 16 bases between. CDR3 amino acids: CSATVSIGAFF. CDR3 bases: TGCAGTGCCACAGTTTCGATAGGGGCTTTCTTT.

This clonotype came up many times. This chain links TRBV2 with TRBJ2-5; maybe TRBD2 (6 bases). CDR1 and CDR2 from the germline V gene are SNHLY and FYNNEI. V gave up 7 bases and J gave up 2 bases, with 17 bases separating them. The CDR3 totals 15 residues. CDR3 amino acids: CASTPRLAIQETQYF. Here the CDR3 DNA reads TGTGCCAGCACCCCGCGGCTAGCGATTCAAGAGACCCAGTACTTC.